This T cell receptor (beta chain) comes out of a study of T cells in Graves' hyperthyroidism and ophthalmopathy (dated 2019 in TCRdb). Looking at the study overall: Peripheral blood samples were taken at the time of initial diagnosis, prior to any treatment. To identify TCR V-J signatures that set the groups apart, the researchers used a discovery cohort of about a hundred patients, made up of around 40 with Graves' ophthalmopathy and 57 with stable Graves' hyperthyroidism. Whether ophthalmopathy could be predicted prospectively was tested in an independent validation cohort made up of approximately 19 hyperthyroidism patients plus 17 patients who later progressed to ophthalmopathy. The 85 to 100 discovery patients were divided at random into training and test sets in a 7:3 ratio. In roughly six Graves' hyperthyroidism patients, the study also compared T-cell repertoires from thyroid tissue with T-cell repertoires from blood. After blood sampling, hyperthyroidism patients were treated with methimazole at a starting dose of 30 mg daily, and ophthalmopathy patients were treated with high-dose intravenous methylprednisolone. TCR Vbeta CDR3 sequencing of approximately 140 peripheral blood samples (approximately 44 ophthalmopathy, approximately 80 hyperthyroidism and roughly 17 progressor patients) is reported in the paper.

Paper-wide results and their limitations: In validation, the model predicted progression to ophthalmopathy with over 65% sensitivity and approximately 78% specificity, a median of about 6 months before onset. In cross-validation, a model built on a 13 V-J signature told ophthalmopathy apart from stable hyperthyroidism with approximately 90% sensitivity and about 81% specificity, and in testing the same model reached 80%/75%. Most expanded thyroid clonotypes (frequency above 0.001) were also found in blood, which suggests that blood repertoires may mirror thyroid immune responses. No statistical method was used to fix the sample size in advance, and group allocation was not hidden from the investigators.

V gives up 1 base and J gives up 0 bases, and the segment between their germline ends measures 7 bases. CDR1 SGHTS and CDR2 YDEGEE were looked up in the germline V gene. The CDR3 runs 15 amino acids, cysteine and phenylalanine included. The kept DNA is CDR3 alone, 45 bases in frame from the first base. Ophthalmopathy patients had moderately to severely active disease, with a Clinical Activity Score of 3 or more, a NOSPECS grade of 4 or more, and a disease duration of less than 3 months. Exclusion was applied to patients with uncontrolled infections, other autoimmune diseases, pregnancy or lactation. Diagnoses were based on clinical symptoms, serum thyroxine and TRAb, thyroid ultrasound and orbital computed tomography. Ficoll-Paque density gradient centrifugation was used to isolate PBMCs from 8 to 10 ml of fresh peripheral blood. Total RNA was extracted with Trizol reagent, and quality was checked on an Agilent 2100 Bioanalyzer.

The TCR beta CDR3 regions were amplified from the RNA transcripts. For the first round of RT-PCR on the TCR CDR3, the HTBI primer set was used together with the Qiagen OneStep RT-PCR kit. Libraries were constructed in a second round of multiplex PCR, after which size selection and purification were performed. Libraries were sequenced paired-end with 100 bp reads on an Illumina HiSeq2000. Turning to the authors' computational methods: SOAPnuke was used to process the raw data, removing reads that contained adapters or uncalled bases, had a mean Phred below 15, or lacked an exact match to the constant primer or identifier. COPE v1.2.5 was used to merge the high-quality paired reads, and each unique nucleotide sequence was defined as a clonotype. MiTCR v1.1 was used to align the clonotypes against IMGT TRBV, TRBD and TRBJ reference segments. Only V-J combinations with frequency above 0.0001, covering 99.2% of repertoires, were analysed. The TCS score was defined as F50 (clonal expansion) divided by E x V (chaos), with BLOSUM62-based TCRdist calculated between CDR3 peptides within each V-J. Welch's t-statistics and random forest reduced 450 to 600 V-J features to 13, which were used in a naive Bayes classifier (R e1071). The public reads were reprocessed in TCRdb via fastp at Q25 and MiXCR, keeping in-frame beta chains. When rows share a CDR3 protein, they turn into one entry using the most common DNA and genes. Clone size and V and J calls follow TCRdb, not the original study. Recorded for this sample are under 300,000 distinct CDR3 sequences; roughly 22% of them occurred a single time. Of the sample, around 60% falls within the top ten clones.

About this clonotype: What this receptor recognizes is not known. Qualities for individual bases were not recorded, and no much larger clone is one base off.

The receptor was isolated from a man in his thirties or forties with Graves' ophthalmopathy. The V gene is TRBV5-8 and the J gene is TRBJ2-2; confidence is insufficient to name the D gene. Sequencing used blood. CDR3 region: CASSLFGTNTGELFF. In nucleotides, the sequence is TGTGCCAGCAGCTTGTTCGGAACGAACACCGGGGAGCTGTTTTTT. The CDR3, completed at both ends by the reference TRBV5-8 and TRBJ2-2 genes, gives the full variable domain EAGVTQSPTHLIKTRGQQATLRCSPISGHTSVYWYQQALGLGLQFLLWYDEGEERNRGNFPPRFSGRQFPNYSSELNVNALELEDSALYLCASSLFGTNTGELFFGEGSRLTVL.